This T cell receptor beta chain is drawn from a study of blood T cell repertoires in COVID-19. Study at large: Samples representing acute and convalescent COVID-19 were sourced from the United States, Italy and Spain.

The authors' processing: Amplification of reference gene primers was used by the study to estimate nucleated cell counts. Clones were sequenced by immunoSEQ multiplex PCR, and TCRdb holds only the in-frame ones, with some missing. D and trimming come from the DNA, and the V and J calls and clone size come from that table. The sample shows roughly 250,000 clones, over 75% of them seen only once. V was pared by 2 bases and J by 0 bases, with 10 bases between. This CDR3 comprises 15 residues. Germline CDR1 and CDR2: SGHNT and YYREEE (reference sequence). The sequenced sample consisted of peripheral blood. The clonotype originates from a woman aged 40 to 55 who had recovered from COVID-19. The V and J genes are TRBV5-4 and TRBJ2-3; no firm D call. The CDR3 here is CASSFAGTSTDTQYF. The CDR3 DNA reads as TGTGCCAGCAGCTTCGCAGGAACTAGCACAGATACGCAGTATTTT.